This TCR beta chain was sequenced for a study of blood T cell repertoires in COVID-19. In the study overall: Sites in the United States, Italy and Spain provided acute and convalescent COVID-19 samples.

This clone was seen more than once but under ten times. Here immunoSEQ multiplex PCR was the method, and the copy in TCRdb shows in-frame clones only, minus some. The profile covers roughly 130,000 clones, with about 86% appearing a single time and 3% taken by the ten largest. There are 13 residues in the CDR3. CDR1 is SGHTA and CDR2 is FQGNSA in the germline V gene. Trimming cost V 1 base and J 7 bases, with 8 bases left between them. This clonotype originated in a woman of 80 years or more with acute or convalescent COVID-19. The sample taken for sequencing was peripheral blood. V usage is TRBV7-2 and J usage is TRBJ1-5; D is undetermined. In DNA form, the CDR3 reads TGTGCCAGCAGCTTAGGACGGGAACAGCCCCAGCATTTT. This gives the protein CASSLGREQPQHF.